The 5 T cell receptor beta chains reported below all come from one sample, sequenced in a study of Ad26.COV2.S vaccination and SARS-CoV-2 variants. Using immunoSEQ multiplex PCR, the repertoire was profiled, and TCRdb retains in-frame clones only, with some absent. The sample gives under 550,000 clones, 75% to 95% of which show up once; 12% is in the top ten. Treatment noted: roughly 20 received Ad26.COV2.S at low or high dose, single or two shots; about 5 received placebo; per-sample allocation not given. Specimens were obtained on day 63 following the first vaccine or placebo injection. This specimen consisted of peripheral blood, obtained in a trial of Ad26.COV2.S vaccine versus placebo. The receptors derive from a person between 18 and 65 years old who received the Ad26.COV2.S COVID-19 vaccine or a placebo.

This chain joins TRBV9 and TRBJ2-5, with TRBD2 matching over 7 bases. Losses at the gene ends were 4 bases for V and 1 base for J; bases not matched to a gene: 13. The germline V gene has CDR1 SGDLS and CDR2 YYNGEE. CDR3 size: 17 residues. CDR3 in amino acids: CASSPHRGEGPQETQYF. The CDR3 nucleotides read TGTGCCAGCAGCCCCCACCGGGGGGAGGGCCCCCAAGAGACCCAGTACTTC.

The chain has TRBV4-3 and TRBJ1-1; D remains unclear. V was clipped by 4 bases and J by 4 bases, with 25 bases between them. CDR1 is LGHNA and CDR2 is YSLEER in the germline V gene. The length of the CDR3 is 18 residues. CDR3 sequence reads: CASSRVYLGIGETTEAFF. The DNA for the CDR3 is TGCGCCAGCAGCCGGGTTTATCTGGGAATTGGAGAGACCACTGAAGCTTTCTTT.

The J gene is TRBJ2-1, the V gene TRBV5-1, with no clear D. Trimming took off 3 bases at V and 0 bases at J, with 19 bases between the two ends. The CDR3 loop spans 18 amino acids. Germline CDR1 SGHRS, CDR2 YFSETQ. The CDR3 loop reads CASSSLQTQRSSYNEQFF. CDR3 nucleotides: TGCGCCAGCAGCTCCCTTCAAACACAGAGGAGCTCCTACAATGAGCAGTTCTTC.

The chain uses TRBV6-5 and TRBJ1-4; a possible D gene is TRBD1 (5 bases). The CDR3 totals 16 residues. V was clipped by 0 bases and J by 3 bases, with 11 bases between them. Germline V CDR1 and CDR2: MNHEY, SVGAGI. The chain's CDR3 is CASSYSIGGANEKLFF. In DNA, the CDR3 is TGTGCCAGCAGTTACTCGATCGGGGGGGCTAATGAAAAACTGTTTTTT.

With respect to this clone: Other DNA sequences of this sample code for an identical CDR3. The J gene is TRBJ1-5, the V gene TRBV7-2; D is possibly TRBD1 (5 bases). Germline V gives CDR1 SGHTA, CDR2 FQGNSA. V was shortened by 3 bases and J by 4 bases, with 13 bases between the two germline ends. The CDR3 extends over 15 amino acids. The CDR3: CASSLAGRLNQPQHF. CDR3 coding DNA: TGTGCCAGCAGCTTGGCGGGGCGGCTGAATCAGCCCCAGCATTTT.